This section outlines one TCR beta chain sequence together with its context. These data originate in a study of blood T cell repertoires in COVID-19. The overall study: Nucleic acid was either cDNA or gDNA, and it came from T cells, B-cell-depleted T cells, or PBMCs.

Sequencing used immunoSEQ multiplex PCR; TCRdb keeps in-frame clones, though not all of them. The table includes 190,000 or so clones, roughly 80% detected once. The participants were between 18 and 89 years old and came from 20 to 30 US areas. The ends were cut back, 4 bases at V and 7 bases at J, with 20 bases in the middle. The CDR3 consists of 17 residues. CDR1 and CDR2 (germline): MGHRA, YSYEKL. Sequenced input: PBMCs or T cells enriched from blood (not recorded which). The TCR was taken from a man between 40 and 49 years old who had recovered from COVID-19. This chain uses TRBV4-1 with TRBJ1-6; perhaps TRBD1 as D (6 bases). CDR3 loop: CASSPRYSGQRNSPLHF. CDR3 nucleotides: TGCGCCAGCAGCCCCAGATATTCCGGACAGAGAAATTCACCCCTCCACTTT.